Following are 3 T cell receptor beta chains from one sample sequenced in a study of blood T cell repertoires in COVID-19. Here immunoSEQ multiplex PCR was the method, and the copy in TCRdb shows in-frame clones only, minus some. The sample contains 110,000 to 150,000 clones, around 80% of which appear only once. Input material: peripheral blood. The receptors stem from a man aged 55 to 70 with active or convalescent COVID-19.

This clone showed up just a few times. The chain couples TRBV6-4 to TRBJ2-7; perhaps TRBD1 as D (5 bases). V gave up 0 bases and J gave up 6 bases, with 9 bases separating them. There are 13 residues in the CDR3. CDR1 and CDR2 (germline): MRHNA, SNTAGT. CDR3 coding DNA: TGTGCCAGCAGTGACTCGGCGCAGGGCGAGCAGTACGTC. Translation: CASSDSAQGEQYV.

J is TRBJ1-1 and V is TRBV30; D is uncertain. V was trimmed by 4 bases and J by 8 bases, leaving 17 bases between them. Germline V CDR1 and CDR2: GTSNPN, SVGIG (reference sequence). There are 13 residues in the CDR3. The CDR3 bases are TGTGCCTGGAACGTTAGAAGGACGGGAGAAGCTTTCTTT. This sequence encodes CAWNVRRTGEAFF.

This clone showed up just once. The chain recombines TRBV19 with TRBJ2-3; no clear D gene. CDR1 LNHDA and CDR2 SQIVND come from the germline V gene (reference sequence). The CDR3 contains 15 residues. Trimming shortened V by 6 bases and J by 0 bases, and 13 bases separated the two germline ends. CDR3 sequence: CASSETETSTDTQYF. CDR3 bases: TGTGCCAGTAGCGAAACGGAGACTAGCACAGATACGCAGTATTTT. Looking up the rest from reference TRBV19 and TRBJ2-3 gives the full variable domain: DGGITQSPKYLFRKEGQNVTLSCEQNLNHDAMYWYRQDPGQGLRLIYYSQIVNDFQKGDIAEGYSVSREKKESFPLTVTSAQKNPTAFYLCASSETETSTDTQYFGPGTRLTVL.